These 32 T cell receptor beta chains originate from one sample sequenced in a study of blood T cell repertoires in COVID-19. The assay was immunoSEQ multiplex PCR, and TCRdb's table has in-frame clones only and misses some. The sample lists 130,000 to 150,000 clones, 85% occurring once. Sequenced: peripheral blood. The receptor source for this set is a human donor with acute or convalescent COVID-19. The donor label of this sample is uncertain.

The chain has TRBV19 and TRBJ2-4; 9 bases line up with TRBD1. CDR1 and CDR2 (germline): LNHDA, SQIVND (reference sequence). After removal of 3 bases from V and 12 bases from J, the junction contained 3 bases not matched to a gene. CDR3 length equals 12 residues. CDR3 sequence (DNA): TGTGCCAGTAGTATTGGGGGACAGGGTCAGTACTTC. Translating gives CASSIGGQGQYF.

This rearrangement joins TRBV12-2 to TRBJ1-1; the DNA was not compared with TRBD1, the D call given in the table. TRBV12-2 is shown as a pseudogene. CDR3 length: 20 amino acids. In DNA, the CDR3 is TGTGCAAGTCGCGAGGGAGGGACAGGGTCTTATCGAAAGGTTTTAACTGAAGCTTTCTTT. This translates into CASREGGTGSYRKVLTEAFF.

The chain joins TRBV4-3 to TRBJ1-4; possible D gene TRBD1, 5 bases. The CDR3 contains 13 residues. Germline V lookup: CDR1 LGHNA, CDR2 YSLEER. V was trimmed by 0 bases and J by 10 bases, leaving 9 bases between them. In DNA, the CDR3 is TGCGCCAGCAGCCAAGAACAGGATCGAAAACTGTTTTTT. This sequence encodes CASSQEQDRKLFF.

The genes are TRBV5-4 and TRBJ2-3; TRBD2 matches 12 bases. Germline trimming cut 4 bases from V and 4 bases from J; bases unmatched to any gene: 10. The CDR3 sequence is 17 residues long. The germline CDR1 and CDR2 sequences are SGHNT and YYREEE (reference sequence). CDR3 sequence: CASSRLAGVGMADTQYF. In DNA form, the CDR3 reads TGTGCCAGCAGCCGACTAGCGGGAGTGGGTATGGCAGATACGCAGTATTTT.

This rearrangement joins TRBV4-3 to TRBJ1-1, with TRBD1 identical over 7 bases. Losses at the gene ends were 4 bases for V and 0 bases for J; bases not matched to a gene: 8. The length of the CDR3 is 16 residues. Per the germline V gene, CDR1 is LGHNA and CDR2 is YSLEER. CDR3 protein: CASSPNPTGLNTEAFF. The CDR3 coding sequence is TGCGCCAGCAGCCCAAACCCGACAGGGCTGAACACTGAAGCTTTCTTT.

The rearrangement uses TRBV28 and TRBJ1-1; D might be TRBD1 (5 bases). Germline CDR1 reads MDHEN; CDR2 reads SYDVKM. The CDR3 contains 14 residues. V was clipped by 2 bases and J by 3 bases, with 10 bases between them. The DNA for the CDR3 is TGTGCCAGCAGTTTAGCAGGGCCGTACACTGAAGCTTTCTTT. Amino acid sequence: CASSLAGPYTEAFF.

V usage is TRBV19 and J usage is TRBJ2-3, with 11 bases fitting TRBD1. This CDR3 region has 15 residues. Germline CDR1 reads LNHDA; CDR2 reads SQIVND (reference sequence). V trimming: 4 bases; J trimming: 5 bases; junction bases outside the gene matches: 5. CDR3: CASSTGTGGLDTQYF. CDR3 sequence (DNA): TGTGCCAGTAGTACGGGGACAGGGGGGTTAGATACGCAGTATTTT. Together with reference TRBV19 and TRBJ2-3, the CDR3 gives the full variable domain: DGGITQSPKYLFRKEGQNVTLSCEQNLNHDAMYWYRQDPGQGLRLIYYSQIVNDFQKGDIAEGYSVSREKKESFPLTVTSAQKNPTAFYLCASSTGTGGLDTQYFGPGTRLTVL.

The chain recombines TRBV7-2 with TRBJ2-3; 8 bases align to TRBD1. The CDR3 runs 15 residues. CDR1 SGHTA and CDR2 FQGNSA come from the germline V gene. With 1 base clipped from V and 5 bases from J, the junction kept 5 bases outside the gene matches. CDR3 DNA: TGTGCCAGCAGCTTAGGGCCAGGGGGCAGAGATACGCAGTATTTT. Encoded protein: CASSLGPGGRDTQYF.

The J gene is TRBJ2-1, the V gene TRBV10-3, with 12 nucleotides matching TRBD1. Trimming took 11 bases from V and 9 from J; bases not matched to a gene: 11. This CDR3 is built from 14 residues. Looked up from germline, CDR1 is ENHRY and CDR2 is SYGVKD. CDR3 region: CAVLPGQGAGEQFF. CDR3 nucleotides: TGTGCCGTACTCCCGGGACAGGGGGCTGGTGAGCAGTTCTTC.

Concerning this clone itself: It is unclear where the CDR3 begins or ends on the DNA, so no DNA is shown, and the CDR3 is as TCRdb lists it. The CDR3 loop reads CASSSSGGYTF. The chain couples TRBV6-5 to TRBJ1-2. Per germline, CDR1 MNHEY and CDR2 SVGAGI. Termini included, the CDR3 measures 11 amino acids.

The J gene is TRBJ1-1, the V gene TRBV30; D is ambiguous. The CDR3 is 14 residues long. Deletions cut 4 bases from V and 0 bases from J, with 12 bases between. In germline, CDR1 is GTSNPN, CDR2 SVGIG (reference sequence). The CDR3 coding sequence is TGTGCCTGGACTGGAGGGTCCCTGAACACTGAAGCTTTCTTT. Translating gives CAWTGGSLNTEAFF.

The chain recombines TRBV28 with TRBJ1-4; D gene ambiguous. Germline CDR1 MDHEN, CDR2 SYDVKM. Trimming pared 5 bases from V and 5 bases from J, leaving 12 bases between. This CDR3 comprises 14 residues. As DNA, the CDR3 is TGTGCCAGCAGTGTCAGAAACCCAAATGAAAAACTGTTTTTT. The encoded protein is CASSVRNPNEKLFF.

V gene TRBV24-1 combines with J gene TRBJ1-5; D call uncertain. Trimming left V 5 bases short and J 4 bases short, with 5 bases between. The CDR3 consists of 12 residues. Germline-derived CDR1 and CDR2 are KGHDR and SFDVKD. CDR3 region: CATSGENQPQHF. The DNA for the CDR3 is TGTGCCACCAGTGGAGAAAATCAGCCCCAGCATTTT.

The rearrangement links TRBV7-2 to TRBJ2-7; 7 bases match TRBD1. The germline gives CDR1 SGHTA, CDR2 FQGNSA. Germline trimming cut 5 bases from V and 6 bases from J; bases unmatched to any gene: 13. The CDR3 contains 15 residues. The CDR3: CASSQSLGTDAEQYF. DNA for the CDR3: TGTGCCAGCAGCCAGAGCTTAGGGACAGATGCCGAGCAGTACTTC.

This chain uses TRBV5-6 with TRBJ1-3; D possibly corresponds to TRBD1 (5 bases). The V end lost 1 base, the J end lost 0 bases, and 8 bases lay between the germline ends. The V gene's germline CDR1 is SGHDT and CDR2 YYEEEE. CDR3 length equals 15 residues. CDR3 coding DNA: TGTGCCAGCAGCTTGACGGGGGGCTCTGGAAACACCATATATTTT. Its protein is CASSLTGGSGNTIYF. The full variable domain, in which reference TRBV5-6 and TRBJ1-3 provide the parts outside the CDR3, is DAGVTQSPTHLIKTRGQQVTLRCSPKSGHDTVSWYQQALGQGPQFIFQYYEEEERQRGNFPDRFSGHQFPNYSSELNVNALLLGDSALYLCASSLTGGSGNTIYFGEGSWLTVV.

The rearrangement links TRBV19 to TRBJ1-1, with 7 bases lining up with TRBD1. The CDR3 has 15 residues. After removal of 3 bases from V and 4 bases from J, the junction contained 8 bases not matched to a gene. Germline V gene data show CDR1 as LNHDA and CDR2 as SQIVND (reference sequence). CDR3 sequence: CASSMGQTVLTEAFF. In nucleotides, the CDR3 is TGTGCCAGTAGTATGGGACAGACCGTGCTCACTGAAGCTTTCTTT. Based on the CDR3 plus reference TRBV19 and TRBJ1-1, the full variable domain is DGGITQSPKYLFRKEGQNVTLSCEQNLNHDAMYWYRQDPGQGLRLIYYSQIVNDFQKGDIAEGYSVSREKKESFPLTVTSAQKNPTAFYLCASSMGQTVLTEAFFGQGTRLTVV.

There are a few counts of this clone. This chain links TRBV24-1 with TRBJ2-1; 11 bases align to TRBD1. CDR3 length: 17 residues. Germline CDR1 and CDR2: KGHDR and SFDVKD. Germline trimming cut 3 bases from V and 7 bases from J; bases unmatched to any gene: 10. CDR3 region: CATSDPDGTGGRNEQFF. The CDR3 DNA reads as TGTGCCACCAGTGATCCCGACGGGACAGGGGGGAGGAATGAGCAGTTCTTC.

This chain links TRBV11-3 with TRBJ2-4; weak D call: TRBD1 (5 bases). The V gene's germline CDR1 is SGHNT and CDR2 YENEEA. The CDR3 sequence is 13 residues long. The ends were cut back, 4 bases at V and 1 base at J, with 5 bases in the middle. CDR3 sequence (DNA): TGTGCCAGCAGCTCAGGGGCCAAAAACATTCAGTACTTC. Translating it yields CASSSGAKNIQYF.

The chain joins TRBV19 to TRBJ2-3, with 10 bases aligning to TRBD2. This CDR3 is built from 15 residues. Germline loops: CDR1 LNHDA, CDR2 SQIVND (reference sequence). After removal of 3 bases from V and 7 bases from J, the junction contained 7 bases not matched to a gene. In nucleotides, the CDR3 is TGTGCCAGTAGTATGGCTAGCGGGAGTGGAAATACGCAGTATTTT. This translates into CASSMASGSGNTQYF. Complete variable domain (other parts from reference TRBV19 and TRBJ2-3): DGGITQSPKYLFRKEGQNVTLSCEQNLNHDAMYWYRQDPGQGLRLIYYSQIVNDFQKGDIAEGYSVSREKKESFPLTVTSAQKNPTAFYLCASSMASGSGNTQYFGPGTRLTVL.

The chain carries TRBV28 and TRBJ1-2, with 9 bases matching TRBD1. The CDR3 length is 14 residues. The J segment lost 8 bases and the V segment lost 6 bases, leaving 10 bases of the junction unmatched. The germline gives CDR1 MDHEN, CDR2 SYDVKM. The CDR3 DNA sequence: TGTGCCAGCAGCCCCGGGACAGGGATTGGCGGCTACACCTTC. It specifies CASSPGTGIGGYTF.

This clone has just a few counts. The CDR3 here is CASSQESLSGNTIYF. The CDR3 nucleotides are TGCGCCAGCAGCCAAGAGAGTCTCTCTGGAAACACCATATATTTT. The rearrangement joins TRBV4-3 to TRBJ1-3, with D unresolved. In germline, CDR1 is LGHNA, CDR2 YSLEER. CDR3 length equals 15 residues. V dropped 0 bases and J dropped 0 bases, with 6 bases sitting between them.

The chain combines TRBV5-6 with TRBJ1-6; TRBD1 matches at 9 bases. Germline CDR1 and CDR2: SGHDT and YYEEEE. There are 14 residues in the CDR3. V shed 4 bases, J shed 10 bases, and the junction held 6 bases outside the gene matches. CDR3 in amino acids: CASSRTGVESPLHF. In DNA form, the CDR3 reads TGTGCCAGCAGCAGGACAGGGGTCGAATCACCCCTCCACTTT.

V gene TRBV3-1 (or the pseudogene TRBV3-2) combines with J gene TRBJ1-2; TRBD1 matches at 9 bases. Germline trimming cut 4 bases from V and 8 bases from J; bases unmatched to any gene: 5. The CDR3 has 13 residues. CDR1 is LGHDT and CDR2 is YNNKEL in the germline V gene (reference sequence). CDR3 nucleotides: TGTGCCAGCAGCCGATGGACAGGGGACGGCTACACCTTC. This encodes CASSRWTGDGYTF.

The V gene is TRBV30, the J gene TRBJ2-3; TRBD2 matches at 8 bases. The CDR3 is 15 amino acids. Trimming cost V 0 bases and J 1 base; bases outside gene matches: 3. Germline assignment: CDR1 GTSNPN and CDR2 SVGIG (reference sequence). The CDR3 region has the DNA TGTGCCTGGAGTGTACAAGCGGGAGGCACAGATACGCAGTATTTT. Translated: CAWSVQAGGTDTQYF.

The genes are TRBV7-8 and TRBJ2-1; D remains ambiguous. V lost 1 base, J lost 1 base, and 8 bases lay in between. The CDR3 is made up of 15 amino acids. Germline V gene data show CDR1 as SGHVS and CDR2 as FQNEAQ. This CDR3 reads CASSLGAPSYNEQFF. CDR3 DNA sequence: TGTGCCAGCAGCTTAGGAGCGCCATCCTACAATGAGCAGTTCTTC.

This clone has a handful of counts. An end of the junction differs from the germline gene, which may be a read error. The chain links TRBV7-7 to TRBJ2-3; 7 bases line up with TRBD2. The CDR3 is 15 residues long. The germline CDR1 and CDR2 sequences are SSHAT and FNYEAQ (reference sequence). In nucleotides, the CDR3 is TGTGCTAGCAGCTTAGTGGGGGGGGGACCAGATACGCAGTATTTT. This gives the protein CASSLVGGGPDTQYF. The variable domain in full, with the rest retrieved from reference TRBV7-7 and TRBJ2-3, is GAGVSQSPRYKVTKRGQDVTLRCDPISSHATLYWYQQALGQGPEFLTYFNYEAQPDKSGLPSDRFSAERPEGSISTLTIQRTEQRDSAMYRCASSLVGGGPDTQYFGPGTRLTVL.

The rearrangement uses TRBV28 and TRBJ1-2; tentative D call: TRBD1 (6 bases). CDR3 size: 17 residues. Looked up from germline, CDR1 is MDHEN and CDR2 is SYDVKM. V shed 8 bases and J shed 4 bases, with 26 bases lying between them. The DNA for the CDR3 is TGTGCCAGCTTCTCCTCGACCGGGACAAAGTCAAGCTATGGCTACACCTTC. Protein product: CASFSSTGTKSSYGYTF.

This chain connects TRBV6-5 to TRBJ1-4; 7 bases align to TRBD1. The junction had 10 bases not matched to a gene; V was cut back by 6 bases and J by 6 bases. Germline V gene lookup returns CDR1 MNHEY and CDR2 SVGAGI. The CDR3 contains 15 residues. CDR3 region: CASRETGSRYEKLFF. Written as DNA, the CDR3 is TGTGCCAGCAGGGAGACAGGGAGTCGGTATGAAAAACTGTTTTTT.

The CDR3 region is CASSLGYRDQETQYF. The CDR3 DNA reads TGCGCCAGCAGCTTGGGGTACCGAGACCAAGAGACCCAGTACTTC. The chain links TRBV5-1 to TRBJ2-5; D remains unclear. Germline V CDR1 and CDR2: SGHRS, YFSETQ. The CDR3 has 15 amino acids. V was clipped by 0 bases and J by 0 bases, with 9 bases between them.

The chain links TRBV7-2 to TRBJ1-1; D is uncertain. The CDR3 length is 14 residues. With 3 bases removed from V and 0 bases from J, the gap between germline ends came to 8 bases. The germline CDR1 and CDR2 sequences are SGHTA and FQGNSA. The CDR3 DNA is TGTGCCAGCAGCTTGCTTAGCATGAACACTGAAGCTTTCTTT. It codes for CASSLLSMNTEAFF.

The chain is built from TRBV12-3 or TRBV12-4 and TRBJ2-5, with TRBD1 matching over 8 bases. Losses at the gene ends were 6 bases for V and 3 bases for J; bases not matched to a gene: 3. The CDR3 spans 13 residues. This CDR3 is CASRGTGEETQYF. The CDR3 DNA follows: TGTGCCAGCAGAGGGACAGGAGAAGAGACCCAGTACTTC.

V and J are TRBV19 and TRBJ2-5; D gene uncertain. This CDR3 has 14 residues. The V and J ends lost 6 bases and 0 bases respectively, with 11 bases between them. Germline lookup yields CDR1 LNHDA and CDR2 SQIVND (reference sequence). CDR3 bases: TGTGCCAGTAGAAGAAACAGAAACCAAGAGACCCAGTACTTC. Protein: CASRRNRNQETQYF.